This T cell receptor beta chain was recovered during a study of blood T cell repertoires in COVID-19. Study-level background: Spain, Italy and the United States supplied samples that represented acute and convalescent COVID-19. The analysed material was cDNA or gDNA that came from T cells, B-cell-depleted T cells, or PBMCs.

The CDR3 contains 13 residues. Germline CDR1 is MNHEY and CDR2 is SVGEGT. V lost 5 bases and J lost 6; bases outside the gene matches: 6. In the original analysis: The authors estimated nucleated cell counts from reference gene primer amplification. Clones were sequenced by immunoSEQ multiplex PCR, and TCRdb holds only the in-frame ones, with some missing. D and trimming come from the DNA, and the V and J calls and clone size come from that table. This table holds tens of thousands of clones, about four fifths found once. The sample taken for sequencing was peripheral blood. The chain couples TRBV6-2 or TRBV6-3 to TRBJ2-7, with 8 nucleotides matching TRBD1. The sequence derives from a woman aged 55-69 years with acute or convalescent COVID-19. In DNA, the CDR3 is TGTGCCAGCAGTACAGGACAGGGTGGCGAGCAGTACTTC. Translating gives CASSTGQGGEQYF.